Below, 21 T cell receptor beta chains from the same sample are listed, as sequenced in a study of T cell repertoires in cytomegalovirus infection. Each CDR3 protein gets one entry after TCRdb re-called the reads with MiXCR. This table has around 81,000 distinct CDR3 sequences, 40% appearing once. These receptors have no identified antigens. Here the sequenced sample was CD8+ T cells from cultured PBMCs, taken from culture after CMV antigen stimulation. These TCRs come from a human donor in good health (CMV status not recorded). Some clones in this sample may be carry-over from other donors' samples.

The CDR3 here is CASSLSDSIYNEQFF. DNA for the CDR3: TGTGCCAGCAGTTTGTCGGACAGCATCTACAATGAGCAGTTCTTC. V gene TRBV28 combines with J gene TRBJ2-1; TRBD1 is a possible D gene (6 bases). V was cut by 3 bases and J by 3 bases, with 12 bases left in between. This CDR3 has 15 residues. Germline V lookup: CDR1 MDHEN, CDR2 SYDVKM.

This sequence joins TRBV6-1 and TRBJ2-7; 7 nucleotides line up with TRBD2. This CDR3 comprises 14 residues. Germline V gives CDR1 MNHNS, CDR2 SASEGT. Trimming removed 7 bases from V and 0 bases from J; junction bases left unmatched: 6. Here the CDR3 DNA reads TGTGCCAGCACCCCTTGGGGGGGCTCCTACGAGCAGTACTTC. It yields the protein CASTPWGGSYEQYF.

In DNA, the CDR3 is TGTGCCAGCAGCTCCTATGGGACAGGCTACGAGCAGTACTTC. Encoded protein: CASSSYGTGYEQYF. The gene calls are TRBV7-6 and TRBJ2-7; 8 positions match TRBD1. With 4 bases clipped from V and 3 bases from J, the junction kept 5 bases outside the gene matches. The CDR3 sequence is 14 residues long. Germline V gives CDR1 SGHVS, CDR2 FNYEAQ.

DNA for the CDR3: TGTGCCAGCAGCCGTACAGACAACTCCTACAATGAGCAGTTCTTC. It codes for CASSRTDNSYNEQFF. The genes are TRBV7-6 and TRBJ2-1; D is uncertain. Germline V gene lookup returns CDR1 SGHVS and CDR2 FNYEAQ. CDR3 length equals 15 residues. V dropped 5 bases and J dropped 0 bases, with 11 bases sitting between them.

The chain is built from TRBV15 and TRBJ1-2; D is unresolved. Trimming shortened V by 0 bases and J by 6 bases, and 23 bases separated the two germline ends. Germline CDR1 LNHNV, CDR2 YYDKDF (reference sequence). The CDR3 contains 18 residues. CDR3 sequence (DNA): TGTGCCACCAGCAGAGATCGGTGGAGCCGGGAGGGAAGCCATGGCTACACCTTC. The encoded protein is CATSRDRWSREGSHGYTF.

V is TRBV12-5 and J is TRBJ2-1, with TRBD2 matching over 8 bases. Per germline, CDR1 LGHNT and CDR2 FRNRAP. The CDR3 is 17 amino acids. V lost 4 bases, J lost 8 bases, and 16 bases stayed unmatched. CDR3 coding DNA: TGTGCTAGTGGTTCCCTATTCGGGGGGGCCGAATTCCATGAGCAGTTCTTC. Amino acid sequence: CASGSLFGGAEFHEQFF.

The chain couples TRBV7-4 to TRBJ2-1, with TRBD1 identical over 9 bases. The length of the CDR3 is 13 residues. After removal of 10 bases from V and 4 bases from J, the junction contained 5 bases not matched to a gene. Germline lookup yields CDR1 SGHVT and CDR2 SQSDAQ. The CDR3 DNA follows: TGTGCCATTTCGGGACAGGGTTACAATGAGCAGTTCTTC. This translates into CAISGQGYNEQFF.

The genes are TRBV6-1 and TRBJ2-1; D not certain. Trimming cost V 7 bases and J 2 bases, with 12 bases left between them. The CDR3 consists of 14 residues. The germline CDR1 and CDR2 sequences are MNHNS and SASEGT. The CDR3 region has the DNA TGTGCCAGCAACGCGATTGGTGCCTACAATGAGCAGTTCTTC. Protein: CASNAIGAYNEQFF.

The CDR3 coding sequence is TGTGCCAGCAGTCCGGGGACTGATCACACTGAAGCTTTCTTT. Residues: CASSPGTDHTEAFF. The rearrangement uses TRBV6-4 and TRBJ1-1; TRBD1 is a possible D gene (5 bases). This CDR3 is 14 amino acids long. CDR1 is MRHNA, CDR2 SNTAGT, per germline. Deletions cut 5 bases from V and 3 bases from J, with 13 bases between.

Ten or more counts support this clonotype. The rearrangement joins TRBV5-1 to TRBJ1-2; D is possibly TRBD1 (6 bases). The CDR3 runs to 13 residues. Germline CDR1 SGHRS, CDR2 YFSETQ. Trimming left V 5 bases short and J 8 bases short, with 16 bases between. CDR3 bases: TGCGCCAGCAGGCCCCCGGGACACGAGGGCTACACCTTC. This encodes CASRPPGHEGYTF.

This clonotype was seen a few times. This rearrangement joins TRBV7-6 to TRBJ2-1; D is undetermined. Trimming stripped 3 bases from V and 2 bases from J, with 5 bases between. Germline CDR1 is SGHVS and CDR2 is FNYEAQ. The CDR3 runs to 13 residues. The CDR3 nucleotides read TGTGCCAGCAGCTTGGTCGCCTACAATGAGCAGTTCTTC. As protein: CASSLVAYNEQFF. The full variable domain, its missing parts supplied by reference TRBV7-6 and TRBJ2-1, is GAGVSQSPRYKVTKRGQDVALRCDPISGHVSLYWYRQALGQGPEFLTYFNYEAQQDKSGLPNDRFSAERPEGSISTLTIQRTEQRDSAMYRCASSLVAYNEQFFGPGTRLTVL.

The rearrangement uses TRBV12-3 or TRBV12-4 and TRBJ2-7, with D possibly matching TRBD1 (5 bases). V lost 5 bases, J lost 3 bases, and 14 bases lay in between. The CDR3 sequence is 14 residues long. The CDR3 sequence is CASSPDLDSYEQYF. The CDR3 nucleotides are TGTGCCAGCAGTCCCGACCTAGACAGCTACGAGCAGTACTTC.

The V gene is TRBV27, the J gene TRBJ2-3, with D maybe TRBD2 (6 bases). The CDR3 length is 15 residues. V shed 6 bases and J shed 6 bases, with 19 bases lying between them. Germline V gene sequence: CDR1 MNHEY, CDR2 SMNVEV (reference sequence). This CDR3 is CASRAIRSGEDTQYF. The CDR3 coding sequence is TGTGCCAGCAGGGCCATACGGTCGGGGGAGGATACGCAGTATTTT.

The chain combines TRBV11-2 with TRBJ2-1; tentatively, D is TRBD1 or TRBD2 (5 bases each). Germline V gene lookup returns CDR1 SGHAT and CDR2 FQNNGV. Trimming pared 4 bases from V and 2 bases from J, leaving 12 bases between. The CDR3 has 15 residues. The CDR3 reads CASSSGRGAYNEQFF. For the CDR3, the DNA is TGTGCCAGCAGCTCCGGACGAGGGGCCTACAATGAGCAGTTCTTC.

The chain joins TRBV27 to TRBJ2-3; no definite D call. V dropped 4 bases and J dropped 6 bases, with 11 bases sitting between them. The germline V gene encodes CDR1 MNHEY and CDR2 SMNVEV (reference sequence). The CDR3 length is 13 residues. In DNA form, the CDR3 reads TGTGCCAGCAGTTATATAAAAGAGGATACGCAGTATTTT. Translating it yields CASSYIKEDTQYF.

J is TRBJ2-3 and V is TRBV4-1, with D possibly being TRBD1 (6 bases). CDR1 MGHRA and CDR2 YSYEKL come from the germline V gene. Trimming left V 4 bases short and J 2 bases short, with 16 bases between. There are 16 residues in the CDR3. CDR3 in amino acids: CASSLLQGINTDTQYF. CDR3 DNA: TGCGCCAGCAGCCTGCTACAGGGAATAAACACAGATACGCAGTATTTT.

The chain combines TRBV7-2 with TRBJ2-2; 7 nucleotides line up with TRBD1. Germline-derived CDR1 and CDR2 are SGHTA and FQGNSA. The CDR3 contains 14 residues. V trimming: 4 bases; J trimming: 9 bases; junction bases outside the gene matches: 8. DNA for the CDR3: TGTGCCAGCAGCTCCCTTTCGACAGGGTGGGAGCTGTTTTTT. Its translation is CASSSLSTGWELFF.

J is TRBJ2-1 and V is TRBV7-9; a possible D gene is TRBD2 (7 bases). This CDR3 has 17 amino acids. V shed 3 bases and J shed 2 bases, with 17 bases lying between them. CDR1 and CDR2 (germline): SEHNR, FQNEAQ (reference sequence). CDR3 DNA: TGTGCCAGCAGCTTTTGGTCGGGGGGCCTCCCCTACAATGAGCAGTTCTTC. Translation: CASSFWSGGLPYNEQFF.

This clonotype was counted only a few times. CDR3 residues: CASSLPSSYNEQFF. The CDR3 DNA follows: TGTGCCAGCAGCCTACCCAGCTCCTACAATGAGCAGTTCTTC. The gene calls are TRBV27 and TRBJ2-1, with unresolved D. CDR3 length equals 14 residues. V lost 6 bases, J lost 0 bases, and 9 bases lay in between. The germline CDR1 and CDR2 sequences are MNHEY and SMNVEV (reference sequence).

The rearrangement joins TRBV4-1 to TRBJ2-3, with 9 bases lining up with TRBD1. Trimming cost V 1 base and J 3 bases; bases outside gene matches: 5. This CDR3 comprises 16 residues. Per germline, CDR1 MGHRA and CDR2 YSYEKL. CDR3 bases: TGCGCCAGCAGCCAAGCGGCGGGACAGGGAACAGATACGCAGTATTTT. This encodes CASSQAAGQGTDTQYF.

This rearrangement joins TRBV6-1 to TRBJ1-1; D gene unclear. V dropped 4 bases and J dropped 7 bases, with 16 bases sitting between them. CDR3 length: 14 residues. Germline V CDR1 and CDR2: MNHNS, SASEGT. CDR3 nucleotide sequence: TGTGCCAGCAGTGGAATAACGGGTGTCGGTGAAGCTTTCTTT. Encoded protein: CASSGITGVGEAFF.